Following are 8 T cell receptor beta chains from one sample sequenced in a study of blood T cell repertoires in COVID-19. Repertoires were generated with immunoSEQ multiplex PCR, while TCRdb's copy carries only in-frame clones and drops some. This sample has about 170,000 clones, with around 82% found just once. Sequencing input: PBMCs or T cells enriched from blood (not recorded which). Receptor source: a woman aged 50 to 65 in a cohort exposed to, infected with or recovered from COVID-19 (not recorded which).

The chain employs TRBV10-3 and TRBJ2-3; 7 bases are shared with TRBD2. Germline CDR1 reads ENHRY; CDR2 reads SYGVKD. V shed 10 bases, J shed 8 bases, and the junction held 15 bases outside the gene matches. The CDR3 sequence is 14 residues long. DNA for the CDR3: TGTGCCACGGCGGGGGACTCCGGGGAAGGTACGCAGTATTTT. Translated: CATAGDSGEGTQYF.

The V gene is TRBV6-6, the J gene TRBJ2-5, with D possibly being TRBD2 (5 bases). Germline V CDR1 and CDR2: MNHNY, SVGAGI (reference sequence). With 2 bases removed from V and 2 bases from J, the gap between germline ends came to 12 bases. There are 15 residues in the CDR3. The CDR3 reads CASSYRAPGQETQYF. The CDR3 coding sequence is TGTGCCAGCAGTTACCGGGCCCCGGGGCAAGAGACCCAGTACTTC.

This clone was seen a handful of times. This chain joins TRBV6-1 and TRBJ2-7; D remains ambiguous. Germline assignment: CDR1 MNHNS and CDR2 SASEGT. The V end lost 3 bases, the J end lost 1 base, and 7 bases lay between the germline ends. The CDR3 loop spans 13 amino acids. CDR3: CASSELLSYEQYF. In nucleotides, the CDR3 is TGTGCCAGCAGTGAGCTGCTATCCTACGAGCAGTACTTC.

The genes are TRBV30 and TRBJ1-3; D unresolved. Germline V gene sequence: CDR1 GTSNPN, CDR2 SVGIG (reference sequence). The CDR3 has 13 residues. Trimming removed 2 bases from V and 1 base from J, with 6 bases in between. In DNA form, the CDR3 reads TGTGCCTGGAGTATACAGTCTGGAAACACCATATATTTT. Its protein product is CAWSIQSGNTIYF. The full variable domain, in which reference TRBV30 and TRBJ1-3 provide the parts outside the CDR3, is SQTIHQWPATLVQPVGSPLSLECTVEGTSNPNLYWYRQAAGRGLQLLFYSVGIGQISSEVPQNLSASRPQDRQFILSSKKLLLSDSGFYLCAWSIQSGNTIYFGEGSWLTVV.

The chain is built from TRBV28 and TRBJ1-4; D uncertain. V was clipped by 7 bases and J by 8 bases, with 11 bases between them. The CDR3 covers 12 residues. Germline loops: CDR1 MDHEN, CDR2 SYDVKM. The CDR3 DNA sequence: TGTGCCAGCACCCCCCGGTACGAAAAACTGTTTTTT. It is translated as CASTPRYEKLFF.

This clone showed up just once. The CDR3 spells CASSSLAGYGADTQYF. CDR3 bases: TGTGCCAGCAGCTCCCTAGCGGGATACGGGGCCGATACGCAGTATTTT. The J gene is TRBJ2-3, the V gene TRBV11-2; 9 bases align to TRBD2. The CDR3 has 16 amino acids. The germline CDR1 and CDR2 sequences are SGHAT and FQNNGV. Trimming took 4 bases from V and 6 from J; bases not matched to a gene: 11.

The chain carries TRBV6-6 and TRBJ2-1, with D tentatively TRBD2 (6 bases). From germline, CDR1 is MNHNY and CDR2 SVGAGI (reference sequence). This CDR3 is built from 15 residues. Trimming pared 5 bases from V and 0 bases from J, leaving 11 bases between. The CDR3 reads CASSIDGSSYNEQFF. The CDR3 DNA reads as TGTGCCAGCAGTATAGACGGGAGCTCCTACAATGAGCAGTTCTTC.

The gene calls are TRBV7-2 and TRBJ1-2; no clear D gene. V was shortened by 5 bases and J by 2 bases, with 12 bases between the two germline ends. This CDR3 has 14 residues. Germline CDR1 SGHTA, CDR2 FQGNSA. DNA of the CDR3: TGTGCCAGCAGCCCAGAGGCCGGGAACTATGGCTACACCTTC. This encodes CASSPEAGNYGYTF.